These 3 T cell receptor beta chains were sequenced from one sample in a study of blood T cells in healthy people across ages. A second PCR, run for roughly 7 to 12 cycles, used a sample-barcoded 5' primer plus a J-beta primer mix. Each CDR3 protein is one row after TCRdb ran MiXCR on the 5' RACE reads. The sample lists approximately 800,000 distinct CDR3 sequences; roughly 53% were seen once. What was sequenced was blood. The receptors were sampled from an elderly man in good health.

The gene calls are TRBV2 and TRBJ2-5, with D perhaps given as TRBD1 or TRBD2 (5 bases each). Trimming shortened V by 7 bases and J by 5 bases, and 14 bases separated the two germline ends. Germline CDR1 and CDR2: SNHLY and FYNNEI. The CDR3 contains 13 residues. CDR3 residues: CASNPGPRETQYF. The CDR3 DNA is TGTGCCAGCAACCCGGGACCCAGGGAGACCCAGTACTTC.

The J gene is TRBJ2-5, the V gene TRBV15; tentatively, D is TRBD1 or TRBD2 (5 bases each). The CDR3 has 15 residues. CDR1 is LNHNV and CDR2 is YYDKDF in the germline V gene (reference sequence). The V and J ends lost 5 bases and 2 bases respectively, with 15 bases between them. The CDR3 protein is CATSLRGRTQETQYF. As DNA, the CDR3 is TGTGCCACCAGCCTCCGGGGCAGGACGCAAGAGACCCAGTACTTC.

This chain joins TRBV18 and TRBJ1-5; the D gene is possibly TRBD1 (5 bases). Per the germline V gene, CDR1 is KGHSH and CDR2 is LQKENI. The ends were cut back, 2 bases at V and 8 bases at J, with 13 bases in the middle. The length of the CDR3 is 14 residues. The CDR3 sequence is CASSPVAGREPQHF. The CDR3 nucleotides are TGTGCCAGCTCACCAGTGGCAGGGCGGGAGCCCCAGCATTTT.